A few counts support the clone carrying this T cell receptor beta chain. The sample belongs to a study of blood T cell repertoires in COVID-19. Study-wide context: COVID-19 samples collected from the United States, Italy and Spain covered acute and convalescent phases.

In the authors' methods: Reference gene primer amplification in the assay estimated nucleated cell counts. The protocol was immunoSEQ multiplex PCR, while the TCRdb copy is restricted to in-frame clones and leaves out a portion. The V and J calls and clone size come from that table; D and trimming were worked out from the DNA. The repertoire holds about 160,000 clones, around 80% seen once, with 8% to 9.5% in the top ten. V lost 3 bases to trimming and J lost 6 bases, with 17 bases between them. The germline gives CDR1 LNHDA, CDR2 SQIVND (reference sequence). The length of the CDR3 is 15 residues. This clonotype originated in a woman at least 80 years old with active or convalescent COVID-19. Sequenced: peripheral blood. The chain links TRBV19 to TRBJ1-2; the D gene is possibly TRBD1 (6 bases). CDR3 protein: CASSIIGQSSNGYTF. The CDR3, as DNA: TGTGCCAGTAGTATCATAGGACAGAGTTCGAATGGCTACACCTTC.